This entry is about one T cell receptor (beta chain). This sample stems from a study of blood T cell repertoires in COVID-19. Study-wide background: T cells, B-cell-depleted T cells, or PBMCs supplied cDNA or gDNA.

Generated by immunoSEQ multiplex PCR, the TCRdb table keeps only in-frame clones and is missing some. This table holds 380,000 or so clones, roughly 77% found once. The receptor was isolated from a human donor with acute or convalescent COVID-19. The donor label of this sample is uncertain. The sequencing input was peripheral blood.

The CDR3 region is CASSTNIGAKNIQYF. The CDR3 DNA follows: TGTGCCAGCAGCACTAACATCGGAGCCAAAAACATTCAGTACTTC. The J gene is TRBJ2-4, the V gene TRBV9; D gene ambiguous. The CDR3 has 15 amino acids. Trimming cost V 4 bases and J 0 bases, with 11 bases left between them. CDR1 is SGDLS and CDR2 is YYNGEE in the germline V gene.